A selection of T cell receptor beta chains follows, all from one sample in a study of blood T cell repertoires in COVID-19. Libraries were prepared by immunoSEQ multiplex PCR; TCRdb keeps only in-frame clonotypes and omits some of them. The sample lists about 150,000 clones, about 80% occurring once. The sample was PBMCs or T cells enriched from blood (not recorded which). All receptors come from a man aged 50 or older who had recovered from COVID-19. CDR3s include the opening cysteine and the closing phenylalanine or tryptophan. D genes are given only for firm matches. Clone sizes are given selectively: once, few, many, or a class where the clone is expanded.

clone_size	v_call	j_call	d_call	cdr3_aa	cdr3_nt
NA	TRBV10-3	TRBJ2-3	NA	CAISEVVSVRTDTQYF	TGTGCCATCAGTGAGGTGGTTAGCGTCCGCACAGATACGCAGTATTTT
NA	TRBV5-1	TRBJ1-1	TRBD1	CASSWGQGQNTEAFF	TGCGCCAGCAGCTGGGGACAGGGCCAGAACACTGAAGCTTTCTTT
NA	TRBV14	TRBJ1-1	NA	CASSQDYAGTEAFF	TGTGCCAGCAGCCAAGATTATGCAGGGACTGAAGCTTTCTTT
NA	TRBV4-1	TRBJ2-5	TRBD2	CASSQGTSGGRKQETQYF	TGCGCCAGCAGCCAAGGGACTAGCGGGGGGCGAAAACAAGAGACCCAGTACTTC
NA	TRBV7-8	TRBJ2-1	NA	CASSLGLQRNEQFF	TGTGCCAGCAGCTTAGGACTACAGCGCAATGAGCAGTTCTTC
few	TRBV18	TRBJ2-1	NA	CASSQRQAHFYNEQFF	TGTGCCAGCTCACAACGACAGGCCCACTTCTACAATGAGCAGTTCTTC
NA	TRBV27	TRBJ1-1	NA	CASSLLRTVNTEAFF	TGTGCCAGCAGTTTACTACGGACAGTTAACACTGAAGCTTTCTTT
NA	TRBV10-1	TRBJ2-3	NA	CASSEPELPGTHPNITDTQYF	TGCGCCAGCAGTGAGCCGGAACTACCTGGGACACATCCCAATATCACAGATACGCAGTATTTT
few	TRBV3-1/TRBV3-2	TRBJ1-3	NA	CASSQGGPLYF	TGTGCCAGCAGCCAAGGAGGTCCGTTATATTTT
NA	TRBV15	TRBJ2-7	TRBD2	CATSRTSPGLANEQYF	TGTGCCACCAGCAGGACTTCTCCGGGACTAGCCAACGAGCAGTACTTC
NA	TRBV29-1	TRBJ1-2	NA	CSVEDEKKDGYTF	TGCAGCGTTGAAGACGAGAAGAAAGATGGCTACACCTTC
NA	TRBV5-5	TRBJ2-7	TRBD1	CASSRGTGLPYEQYF	TGTGCCAGCAGCCGAGGGACAGGGTTACCCTACGAGCAGTACTTC
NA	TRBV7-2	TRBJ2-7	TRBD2	CASSLVGRGGLYIYEQYF	TGTGCCAGCAGCTTAGTTGGGCGGGGGGGCCTCTATATTTACGAGCAGTACTTC
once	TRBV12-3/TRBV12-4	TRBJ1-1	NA	CASRSETGSLAFF	TGTGCCAGCAGGTCCGAAACCGGGTCTCTAGCTTTCTTT
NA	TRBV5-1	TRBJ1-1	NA	CASSSNLRTANTEAFF	TGCGCCAGCAGCTCTAACTTGAGGACAGCGAACACTGAAGCTTTCTTT
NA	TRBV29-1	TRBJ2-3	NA	CSGLGTDTQYF	TGCAGCGGACTCGGCACAGATACGCAGTATTTT
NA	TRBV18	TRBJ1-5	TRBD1	CASSPRTGDQPQHF	TGTGCCAGCTCACCACGGACAGGCGATCAGCCCCAGCATTTT
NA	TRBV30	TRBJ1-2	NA	CAWSDQISYGYTF	TGTGCCTGGAGTGACCAGATTTCTTATGGCTACACCTTC
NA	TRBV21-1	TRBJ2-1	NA	CASTATSGGRQFF	TGTGCCAGCACCGCGACTAGCGGGGGGCGGCAGTTCTTC
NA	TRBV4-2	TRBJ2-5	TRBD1	CASSQGGQQETQYF	TGTGCCAGCAGCCAAGGGGGACAGCAAGAGACCCAGTACTTC
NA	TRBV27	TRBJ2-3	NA	CAPSGGPGTDTQYF	TGTGCCCCTTCGGGGGGCCCTGGCACAGATACGCAGTATTTT
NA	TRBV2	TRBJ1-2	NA	CASRGGGYGYTF	TGTGCCAGCAGGGGCGGGGGGTATGGCTACACCTTC
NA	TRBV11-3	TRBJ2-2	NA	CASSLVWGLGTGELFF	TGTGCCAGCAGCTTAGTTTGGGGGCTGGGCACCGGGGAGCTGTTTTTT
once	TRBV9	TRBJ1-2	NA	CASTPAVDYGYTF	TGTGCCAGCACCCCGGCGGTAGACTATGGCTACACCTTC
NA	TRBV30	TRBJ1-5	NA	CAWSVGGVGQPQHF	TGTGCCTGGAGTGTTGGCGGGGTGGGTCAGCCCCAGCATTTT
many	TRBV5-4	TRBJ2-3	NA	CASSFSGTDTQYF	TGTGCCAGCAGCTTTTCGGGCACAGATACGCAGTATTTT
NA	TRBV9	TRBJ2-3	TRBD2	CASSVSRGVTDTQYF	TGTGCCAGCAGCGTCTCACGGGGGGTCACAGATACGCAGTATTTT
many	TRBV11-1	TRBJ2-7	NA	CASSLAPGQHSYEQYF	TGTGCCAGCAGCTTAGCGCCGGGACAACACTCCTACGAGCAGTACTTC
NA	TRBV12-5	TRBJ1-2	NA	CASGLTSGYTF	TGTGCTAGTGGTTTGACAAGTGGCTACACCTTC
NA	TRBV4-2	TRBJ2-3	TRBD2	CASSQRLAGGHSTDTQYF	TGTGCCAGCAGCCAACGACTAGCGGGGGGGCACTCCACAGATACGCAGTATTTT
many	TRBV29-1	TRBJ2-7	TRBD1	CSVGDRGYEQYF	TGCAGCGTTGGGGACAGGGGCTACGAGCAGTACTTC
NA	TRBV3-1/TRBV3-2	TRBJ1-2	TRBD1	CASSPGQGPYGYTF	TGTGCCAGCAGCCCGGGACAGGGACCCTATGGCTACACCTTC
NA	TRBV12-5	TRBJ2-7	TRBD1	CASGLAPDRGVYEQYF	TGTGCTAGTGGTTTGGCCCCGGACAGGGGGGTCTACGAGCAGTACTTC
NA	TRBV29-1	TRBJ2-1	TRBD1	CSVPGQGVYNEQFF	TGCAGCGTTCCGGGACAGGGGGTTTACAATGAGCAGTTCTTC
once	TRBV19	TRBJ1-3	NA	CASSPRDSGNTIYF	TGTGCCAGTAGTCCACGGGATTCTGGAAACACCATATATTTT
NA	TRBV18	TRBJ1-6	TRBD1	CASSSSTGNSPLHF	TGTGCCAGCTCATCCTCGACAGGGAATTCACCCCTCCACTTT
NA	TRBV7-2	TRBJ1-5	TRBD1	CASSLGSGTGGGQPQHF	TGTGCCAGCAGCTTAGGATCCGGGACAGGGGGCGGTCAGCCCCAGCATTTT
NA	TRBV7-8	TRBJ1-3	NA	CASTQKGENSGNTIYF	TGTGCCAGCACTCAGAAGGGGGAGAACTCTGGAAACACCATATATTTT
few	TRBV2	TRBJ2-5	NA	CASSGSGTPQETQYF	TGTGCCAGCAGTGGATCCGGGACACCCCAAGAGACCCAGTACTTC
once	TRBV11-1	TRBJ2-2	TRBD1	CASSRPGQGPGELFF	TGTGCCAGCAGCCGGCCGGGACAGGGGCCCGGGGAGCTGTTTTTT
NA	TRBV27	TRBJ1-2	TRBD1	CASSWTGGSGYTF	TGTGCCAGCAGTTGGACAGGGGGGTCTGGCTACACCTTC
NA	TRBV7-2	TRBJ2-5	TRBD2	CASSPSGGARETQYF	TGTGCCAGCAGCCCTAGCGGGGGGGCACGGGAGACCCAGTACTTC
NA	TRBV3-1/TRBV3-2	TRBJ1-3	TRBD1	CASSGTGGGGNTIYF	TGTGCCAGCAGCGGGACAGGGGGGGGAGGAAACACCATATATTTT
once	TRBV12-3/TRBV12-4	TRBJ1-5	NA	CASSLSGLQPQHF	TGTGCCAGCAGTTTGTCAGGCCTTCAGCCCCAGCATTTT
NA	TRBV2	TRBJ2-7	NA	CASIGRGNWEQYF	TGTGCCAGCATAGGCAGGGGAAATTGGGAGCAGTACTTC
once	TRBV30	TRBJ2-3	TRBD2	CAWTSGVTDTQYF	TGTGCCTGGACTAGCGGGGTTACAGATACGCAGTATTTT
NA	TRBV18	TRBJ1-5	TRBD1	CASSLDRDGQPQHF	TGTGCCAGCTCACTCGACAGGGACGGGCAGCCCCAGCATTTT
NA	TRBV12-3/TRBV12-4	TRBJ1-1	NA	CASSLLANTEAFF	TGTGCCAGCAGTTTACTGGCAAACACTGAAGCTTTCTTT
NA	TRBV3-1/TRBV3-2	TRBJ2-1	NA	CASSRLYNEQFF	TGTGCCAGCAGCCGGCTTTACAATGAGCAGTTCTTC
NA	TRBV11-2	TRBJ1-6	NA	CASRTVTDRPGSALHF	TGTGCCAGCAGGACGGTGACCGATCGCCCGGGATCAGCCCTCCACTTT
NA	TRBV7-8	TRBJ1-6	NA	CASSLGGFSYNSPLHF	TGTGCCAGCAGCTTAGGCGGGTTCTCCTATAATTCACCCCTCCACTTT
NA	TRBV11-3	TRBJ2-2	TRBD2	CASTRGLAGVGGTGELFF	TGTGCCAGCACCCGGGGACTAGCGGGGGTTGGTGGCACCGGGGAGCTGTTTTTT
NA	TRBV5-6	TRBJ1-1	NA	CASSPWRAQGYRRPEAFF	TGTGCCAGCAGCCCGTGGCGGGCCCAAGGGTATCGCCGACCGGAAGCTTTCTTT
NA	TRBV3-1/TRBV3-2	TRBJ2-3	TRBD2	CASSQVAGVPTDTQYF	TGTGCCAGCAGCCAAGTAGCGGGGGTCCCCACAGATACGCAGTATTTT
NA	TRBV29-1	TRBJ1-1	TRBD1	CSVGQGVAEAFF	TGCAGCGTGGGACAGGGGGTCGCTGAAGCTTTCTTT